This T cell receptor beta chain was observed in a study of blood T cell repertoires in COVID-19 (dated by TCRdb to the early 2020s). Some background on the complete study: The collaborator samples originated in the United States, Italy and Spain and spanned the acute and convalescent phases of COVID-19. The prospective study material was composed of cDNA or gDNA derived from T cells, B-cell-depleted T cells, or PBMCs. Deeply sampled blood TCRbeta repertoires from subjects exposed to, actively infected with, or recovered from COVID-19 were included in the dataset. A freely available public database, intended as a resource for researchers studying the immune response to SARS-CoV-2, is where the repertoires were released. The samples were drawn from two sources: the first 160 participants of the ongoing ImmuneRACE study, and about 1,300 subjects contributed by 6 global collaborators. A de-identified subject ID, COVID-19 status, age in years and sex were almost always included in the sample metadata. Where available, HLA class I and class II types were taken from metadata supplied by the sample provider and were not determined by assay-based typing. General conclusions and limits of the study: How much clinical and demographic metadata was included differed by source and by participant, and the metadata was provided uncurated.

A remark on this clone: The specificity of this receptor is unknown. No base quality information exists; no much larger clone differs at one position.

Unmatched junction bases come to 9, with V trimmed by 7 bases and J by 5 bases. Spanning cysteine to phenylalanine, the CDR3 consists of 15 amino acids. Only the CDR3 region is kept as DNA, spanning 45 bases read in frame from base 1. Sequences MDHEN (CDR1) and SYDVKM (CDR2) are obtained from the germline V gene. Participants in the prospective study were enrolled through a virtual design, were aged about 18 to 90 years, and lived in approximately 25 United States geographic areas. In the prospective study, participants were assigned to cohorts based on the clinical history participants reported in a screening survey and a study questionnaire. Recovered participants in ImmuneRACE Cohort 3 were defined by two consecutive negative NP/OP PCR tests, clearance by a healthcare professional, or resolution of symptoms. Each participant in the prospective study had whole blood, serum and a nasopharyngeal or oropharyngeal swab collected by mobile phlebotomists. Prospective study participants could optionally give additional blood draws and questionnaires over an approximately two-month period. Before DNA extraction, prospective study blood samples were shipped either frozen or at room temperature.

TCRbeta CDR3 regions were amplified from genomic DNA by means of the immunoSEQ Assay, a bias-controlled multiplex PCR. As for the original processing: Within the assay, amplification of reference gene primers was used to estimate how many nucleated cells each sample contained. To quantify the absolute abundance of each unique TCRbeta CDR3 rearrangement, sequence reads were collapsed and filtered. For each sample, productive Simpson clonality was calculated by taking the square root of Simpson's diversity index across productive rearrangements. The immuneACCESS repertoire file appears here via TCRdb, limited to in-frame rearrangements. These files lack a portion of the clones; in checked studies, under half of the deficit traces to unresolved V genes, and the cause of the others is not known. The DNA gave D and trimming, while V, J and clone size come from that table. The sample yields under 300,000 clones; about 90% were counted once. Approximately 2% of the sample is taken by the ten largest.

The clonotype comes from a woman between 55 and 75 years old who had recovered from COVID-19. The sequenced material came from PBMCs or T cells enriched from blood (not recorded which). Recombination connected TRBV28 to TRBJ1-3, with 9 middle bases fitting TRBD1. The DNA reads TGTGCCAGCACCACCCTGGGGACAGGGCGAAACACCATATATTTT. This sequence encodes CASTTLGTGRNTIYF.